These 6 T cell receptor beta chains were sequenced from one sample in a study of cytomegalovirus exposure and HLA in healthy donors. The PCR contained 60 Vbeta and 13 Jbeta primers. Only in-frame clones appear in the TCRdb table, and some are missing; sequencing was by immunoSEQ multiplex PCR. The data contain tens of thousands of clones, around 70% of them singletons. Sequenced: PBMCs. The receptors shown here come from a woman aged 30 to 39 in good health and CMV-seronegative.

This clone was counted between two and nine times. This chain links TRBV6-6 with TRBJ2-1; D gene uncertain. The CDR3 runs 14 residues. The ends were cut back, 2 bases at V and 6 bases at J, with 11 bases in the middle. CDR1 and CDR2 (germline): MNHNY, SVGAGI (reference sequence). The DNA for the CDR3 is TGTGCCAGCAGTTACCACATTACGGGCAATGAGCAGTTCTTC. Amino acids: CASSYHITGNEQFF.

In regard to this clone: Compared with germline, one end of the junction differs, possibly owing to a read error. V gene TRBV29-1 combines with J gene TRBJ2-7, with a weak D call TRBD2 (6 bases). CDR1 and CDR2 (germline): SQVTM, ANQGSEA. The CDR3 covers 12 residues. The chain's CDR3 is CSVVWDSYEEYF. Here the CDR3 DNA reads TGCAGCGTTGTATGGGACTCCTACGAGGAGTACTTC.

Details on this clone: This sample includes further DNA sequences coding for the same CDR3. The rearrangement uses TRBV28 and TRBJ1-1; tentative D call: TRBD1 (6 bases). V lost 3 bases and J 1 base, leaving 12 bases between the germline ends. CDR1 and CDR2 (germline): MDHEN, SYDVKM. CDR3 length: 15 residues. The CDR3 DNA sequence: TGTGCCAGCAGTTTCGCTGACAGGACGAACACTGAAGCTTTCTTT. Its translation is CASSFADRTNTEAFF.

The genes are TRBV9 and TRBJ2-4; a weak D match, TRBD1 (5 bases). This CDR3 comprises 15 residues. The V end lost 0 bases, the J end lost 2 bases, and 9 bases lay between the germline ends. Germline V gives CDR1 SGDLS, CDR2 YYNGEE. The CDR3 coding sequence is TGTGCCAGCAGCGTAGAGGGGTCGACCAAAAACATTCAGTACTTC. Translated, it gives CASSVEGSTKNIQYF.

V usage is TRBV27 and J usage is TRBJ2-3; 10 bases agree with TRBD2. Trimming took 3 bases from V and 4 from J; bases not matched to a gene: 1. Looked up from germline, CDR1 is MNHEY and CDR2 is SMNVEV (reference sequence). CDR3 length equals 14 residues. In DNA form, the CDR3 reads TGTGCCAGCAGTTTCCTAGCGGGGGCAGATACGCAGTATTTT. Translation gives CASSFLAGADTQYF.

V gene TRBV5-1 combines with J gene TRBJ2-5; D possibly corresponds to TRBD1 (5 bases). Germline V gene lookup returns CDR1 SGHRS and CDR2 YFSETQ. Between the trimmed V and J ends, which lost 4 bases and 0 bases, there was a span of 10 bases. The CDR3 spans 14 residues. DNA of the CDR3: TGCGCCAGCAGCCCACCGACAGACCAAGAGACCCAGTACTTC. Translating gives CASSPPTDQETQYF.